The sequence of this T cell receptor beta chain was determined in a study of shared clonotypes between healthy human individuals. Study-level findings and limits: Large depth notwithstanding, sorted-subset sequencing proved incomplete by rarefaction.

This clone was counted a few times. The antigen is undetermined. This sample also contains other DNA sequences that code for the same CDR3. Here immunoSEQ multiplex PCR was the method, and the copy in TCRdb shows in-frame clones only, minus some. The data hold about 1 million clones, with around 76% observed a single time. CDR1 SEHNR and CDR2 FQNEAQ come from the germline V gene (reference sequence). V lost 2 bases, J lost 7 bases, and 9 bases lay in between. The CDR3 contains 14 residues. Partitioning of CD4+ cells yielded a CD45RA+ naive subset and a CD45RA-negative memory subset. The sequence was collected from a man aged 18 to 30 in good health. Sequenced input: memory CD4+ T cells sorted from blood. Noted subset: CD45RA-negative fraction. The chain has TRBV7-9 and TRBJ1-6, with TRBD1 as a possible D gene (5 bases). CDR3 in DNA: TGTGCCAGCAGCTTAACCGGGGACAATTCACCCCTCCACTTT. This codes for CASSLTGDNSPLHF.